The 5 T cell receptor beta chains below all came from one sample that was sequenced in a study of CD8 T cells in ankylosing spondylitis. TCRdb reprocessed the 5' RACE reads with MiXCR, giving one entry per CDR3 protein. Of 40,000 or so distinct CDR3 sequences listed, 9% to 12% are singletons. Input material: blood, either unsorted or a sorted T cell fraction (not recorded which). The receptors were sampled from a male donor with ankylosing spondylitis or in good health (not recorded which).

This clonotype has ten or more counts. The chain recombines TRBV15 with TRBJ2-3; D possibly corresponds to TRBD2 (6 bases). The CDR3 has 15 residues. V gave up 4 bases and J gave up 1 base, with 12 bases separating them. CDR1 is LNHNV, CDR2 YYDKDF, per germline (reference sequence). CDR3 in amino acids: CATSTHPGGTDTQYF. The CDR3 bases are TGTGCCACCAGCACCCACCCGGGAGGCACAGATACGCAGTATTTT.

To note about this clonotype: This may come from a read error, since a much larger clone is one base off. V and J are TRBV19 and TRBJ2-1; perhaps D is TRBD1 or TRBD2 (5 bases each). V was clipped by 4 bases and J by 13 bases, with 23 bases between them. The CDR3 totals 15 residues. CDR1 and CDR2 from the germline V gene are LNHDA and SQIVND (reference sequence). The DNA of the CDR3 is TGTGCCAGTAGTAAAACCGGGACGAGCGTCTTTGACCAGTTCTTC. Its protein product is CASSKTGTSVFDQFF.

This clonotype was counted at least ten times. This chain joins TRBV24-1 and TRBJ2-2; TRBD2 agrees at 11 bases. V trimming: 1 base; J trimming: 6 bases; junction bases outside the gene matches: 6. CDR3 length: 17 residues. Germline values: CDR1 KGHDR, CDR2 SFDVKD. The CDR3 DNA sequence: TGTGCCACCAGTGATTTCCGACTAGCGGGATTGGCCGGGGAGCTGTTTTTT. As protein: CATSDFRLAGLAGELFF.

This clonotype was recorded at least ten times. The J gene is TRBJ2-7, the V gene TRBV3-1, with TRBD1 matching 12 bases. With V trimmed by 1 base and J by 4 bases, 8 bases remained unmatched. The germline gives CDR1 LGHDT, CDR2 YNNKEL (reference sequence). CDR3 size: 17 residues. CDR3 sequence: CASSQGPWGQGAYEQYF. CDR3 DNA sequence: TGTGCCAGCAGCCAAGGCCCATGGGGACAGGGGGCTTACGAGCAGTACTTC.

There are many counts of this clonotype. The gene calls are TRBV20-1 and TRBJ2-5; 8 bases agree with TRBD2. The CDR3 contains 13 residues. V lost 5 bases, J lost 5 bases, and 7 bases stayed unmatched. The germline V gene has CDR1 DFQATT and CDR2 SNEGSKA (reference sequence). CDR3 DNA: TGCAGTGCTGGAGCGGGAGTGTCGGAGACCCAGTACTTC. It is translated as CSAGAGVSETQYF.